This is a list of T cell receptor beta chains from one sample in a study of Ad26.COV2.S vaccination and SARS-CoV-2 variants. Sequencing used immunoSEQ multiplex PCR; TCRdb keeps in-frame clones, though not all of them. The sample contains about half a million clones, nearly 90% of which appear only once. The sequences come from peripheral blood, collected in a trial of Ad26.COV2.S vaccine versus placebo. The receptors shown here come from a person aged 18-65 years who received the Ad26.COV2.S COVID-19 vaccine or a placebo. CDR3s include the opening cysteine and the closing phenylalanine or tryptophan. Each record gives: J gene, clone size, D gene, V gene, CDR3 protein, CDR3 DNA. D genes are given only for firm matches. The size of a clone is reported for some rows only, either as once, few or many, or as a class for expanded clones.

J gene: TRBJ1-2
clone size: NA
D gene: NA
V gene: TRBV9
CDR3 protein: CASSGRSGLHGYTF
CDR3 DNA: TGTGCCAGCAGCGGACGCTCGGGACTTCATGGCTACACCTTC

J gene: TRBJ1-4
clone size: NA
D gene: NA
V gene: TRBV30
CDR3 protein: CAWSVSNNEKLFF
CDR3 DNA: TGTGCCTGGAGTGTATCCAATAATGAAAAACTGTTTTTT

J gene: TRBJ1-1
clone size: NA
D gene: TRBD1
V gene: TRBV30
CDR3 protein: CAWRAPDRMNTEAFF
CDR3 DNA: TGTGCCTGGAGGGCCCCGGACAGGATGAACACTGAAGCTTTCTTT

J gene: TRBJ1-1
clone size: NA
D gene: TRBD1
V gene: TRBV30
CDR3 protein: CAWNPTGVLDAFF
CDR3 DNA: TGTGCCTGGAATCCTACAGGGGTCTTAGATGCTTTCTTT

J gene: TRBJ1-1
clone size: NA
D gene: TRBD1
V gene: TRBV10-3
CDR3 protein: CAIRGTAEAFF
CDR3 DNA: TGTGCCATCAGGGGGACAGCAGAAGCTTTCTTT

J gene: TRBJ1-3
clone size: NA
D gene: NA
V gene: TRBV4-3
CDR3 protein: CASSQDFNSWGTSGNTIYF
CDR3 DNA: TGCGCCAGCAGCCAAGATTTTAATTCATGGGGTACCTCTGGAAACACCATATATTTT

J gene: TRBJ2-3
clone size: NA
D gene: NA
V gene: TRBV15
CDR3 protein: CATSTYFTQYF
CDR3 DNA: TGTGCCACCAGCACATACTTTACGCAGTATTTT

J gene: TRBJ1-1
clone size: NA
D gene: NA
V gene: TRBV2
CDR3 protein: CASSASGNFNTEAFF
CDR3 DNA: TGTGCCAGCAGTGCGTCCGGAAACTTTAACACTGAAGCTTTCTTT

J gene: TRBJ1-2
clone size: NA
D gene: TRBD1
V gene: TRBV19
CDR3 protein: CASSSGETGRFSYGYTF
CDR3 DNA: TGTGCCAGTAGCTCCGGCGAGACAGGGCGGTTCAGCTATGGCTACACCTTC

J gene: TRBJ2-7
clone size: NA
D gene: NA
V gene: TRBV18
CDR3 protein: CASSPAGPNSYEQYF
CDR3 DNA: TGTGCCAGCTCACCCGCCGGACCTAACTCCTACGAGCAGTACTTC

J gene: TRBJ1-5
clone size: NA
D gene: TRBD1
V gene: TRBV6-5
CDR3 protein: CASTTGNSNQPQHF
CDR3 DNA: TGTGCCAGCACGACAGGGAATAGCAATCAGCCCCAGCATTTT

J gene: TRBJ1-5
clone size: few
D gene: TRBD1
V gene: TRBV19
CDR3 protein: CASSIAITGQQRSQHF
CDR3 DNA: TGTGCCAGTAGTATAGCCATTACGGGACAGCAGCGGTCCCAGCATTTT

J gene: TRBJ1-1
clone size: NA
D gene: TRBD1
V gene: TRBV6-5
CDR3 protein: CASRRDRGDTEAFF
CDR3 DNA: TGTGCCAGCAGACGGGACAGGGGGGACACTGAAGCTTTCTTT

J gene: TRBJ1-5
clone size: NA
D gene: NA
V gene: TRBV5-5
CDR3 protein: CASSLTTGGNQPQHF
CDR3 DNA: TGTGCCAGCAGCCTAACTACAGGAGGCAATCAGCCCCAGCATTTT

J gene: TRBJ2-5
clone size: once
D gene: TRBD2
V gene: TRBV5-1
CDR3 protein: CASSLGLGRERETQYF
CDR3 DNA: TGCGCCAGCAGCTTGGGCCTCGGGCGGGAGAGGGAGACCCAGTACTTC

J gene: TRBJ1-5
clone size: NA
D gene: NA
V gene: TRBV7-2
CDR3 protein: CASSRARASNQPQHF
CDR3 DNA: TGTGCCAGCAGCAGAGCCAGGGCGAGCAATCAGCCCCAGCATTTT

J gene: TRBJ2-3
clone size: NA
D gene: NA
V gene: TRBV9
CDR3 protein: CASSGIQGSTDTQYF
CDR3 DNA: TGTGCCAGCAGCGGCATCCAGGGGAGCACAGATACGCAGTATTTT

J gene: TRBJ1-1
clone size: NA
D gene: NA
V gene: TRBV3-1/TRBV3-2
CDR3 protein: CASSRSRDGGNTEAFF
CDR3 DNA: TGTGCCAGCAGCCGATCCCGGGACGGGGGAAACACTGAAGCTTTCTTT

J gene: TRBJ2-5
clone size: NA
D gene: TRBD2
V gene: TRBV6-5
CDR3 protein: CASTSGLAGKETQYF
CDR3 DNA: TGTGCCAGCACGTCGGGGCTAGCGGGGAAAGAGACCCAGTACTTC

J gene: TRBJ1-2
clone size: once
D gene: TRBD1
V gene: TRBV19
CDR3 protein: CASSLDRANYGYTF
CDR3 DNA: TGTGCCAGTAGCTTGGACAGGGCGAACTATGGCTACACCTTC

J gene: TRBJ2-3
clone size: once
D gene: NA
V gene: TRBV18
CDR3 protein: CASSPSSRDGSTDTQYF
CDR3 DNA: TGTGCCAGCTCACCATCTTCTCGGGACGGAAGCACAGATACGCAGTATTTT

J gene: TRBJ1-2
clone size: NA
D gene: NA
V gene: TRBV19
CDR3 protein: CASSRTANYGYTF
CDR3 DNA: TGTGCCAGTAGCAGAACAGCGAACTATGGCTACACCTTC

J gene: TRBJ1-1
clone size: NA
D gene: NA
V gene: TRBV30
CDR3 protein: CASQRQQNTEAFF
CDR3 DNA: TGTGCCTCTCAACGACAACAGAACACTGAAGCTTTCTTT

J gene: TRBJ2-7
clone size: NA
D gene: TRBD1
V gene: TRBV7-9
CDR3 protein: CASSFGTGPLPYEQYF
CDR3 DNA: TGTGCCAGCAGCTTTGGGACAGGCCCCCTTCCCTACGAGCAGTACTTC

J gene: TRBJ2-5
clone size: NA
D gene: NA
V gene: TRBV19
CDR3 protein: CASTGTRDQGETQYF
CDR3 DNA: TGTGCCAGTACCGGCACCCGGGACCAGGGGGAGACCCAGTACTTC

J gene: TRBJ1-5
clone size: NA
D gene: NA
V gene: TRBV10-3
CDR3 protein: CAISESADQPQHF
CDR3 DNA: TGTGCCATCAGTGAGTCTGCGGATCAGCCCCAGCATTTT

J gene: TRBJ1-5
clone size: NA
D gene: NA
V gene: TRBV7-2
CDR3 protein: CASSLVGGAGQPQHF
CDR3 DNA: TGTGCCAGCAGCTTAGTGGGGGGGGCAGGTCAGCCCCAGCATTTT

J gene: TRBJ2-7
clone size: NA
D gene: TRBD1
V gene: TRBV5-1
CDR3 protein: CASNEGQGLYEQYF
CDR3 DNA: TGCGCCAGCAACGAAGGACAGGGTTTGTACGAGCAGTACTTC

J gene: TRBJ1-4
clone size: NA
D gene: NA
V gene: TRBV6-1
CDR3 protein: CASSEFGRSEKLFF
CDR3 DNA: TGTGCCAGCAGTGAATTCGGCAGGAGCGAAAAACTGTTTTTT

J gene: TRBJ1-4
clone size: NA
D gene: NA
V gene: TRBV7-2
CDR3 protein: CASSLSGSSNEKLFF
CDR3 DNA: TGTGCCAGCAGCTTAAGCGGCAGTTCTAATGAAAAACTGTTTTTT

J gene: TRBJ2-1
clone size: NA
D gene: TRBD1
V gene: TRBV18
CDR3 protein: CASSPKNRGLYNEQFF
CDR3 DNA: TGTGCCAGCTCACCAAAAAACAGGGGCTTATACAATGAGCAGTTCTTC

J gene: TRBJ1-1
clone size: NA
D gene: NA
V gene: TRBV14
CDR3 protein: CASSLQRNTEAFF
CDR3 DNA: TGTGCCAGCAGCCTACAGCGGAACACTGAAGCTTTCTTT

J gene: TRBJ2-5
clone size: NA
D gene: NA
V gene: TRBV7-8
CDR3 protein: CASSPRTVQETQYF
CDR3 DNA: TGTGCCAGCAGTCCTAGGACTGTTCAGGAGACCCAGTACTTC

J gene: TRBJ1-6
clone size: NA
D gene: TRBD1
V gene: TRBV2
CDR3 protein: CASSLGQDNSPLHF
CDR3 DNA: TGTGCCAGCAGTCTGGGACAGGATAATTCACCCCTCCACTTT

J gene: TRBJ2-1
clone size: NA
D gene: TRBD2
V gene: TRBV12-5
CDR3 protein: CASGPPGLAFYEQFF
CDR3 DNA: TGTGCTAGTGGTCCGCCGGGACTAGCTTTCTATGAGCAGTTCTTC

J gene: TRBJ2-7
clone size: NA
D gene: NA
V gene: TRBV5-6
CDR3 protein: CASSSDRFSYEQYF
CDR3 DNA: TGTGCCAGCAGCTCCGACAGGTTCTCCTACGAGCAGTACTTC

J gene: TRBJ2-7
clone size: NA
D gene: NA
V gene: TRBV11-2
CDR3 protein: CASRTATQGREQYF
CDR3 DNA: TGTGCCAGCCGCACCGCCACCCAGGGGCGCGAGCAGTACTTC

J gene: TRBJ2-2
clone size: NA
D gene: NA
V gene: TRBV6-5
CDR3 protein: CASRRSGELFF
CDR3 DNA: TGTGCCAGCAGGCGGTCCGGGGAGCTGTTTTTT

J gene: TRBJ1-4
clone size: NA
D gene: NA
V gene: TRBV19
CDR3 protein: CASSSRTEGATNEKLFF
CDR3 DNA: TGTGCCAGTAGTTCACGGACAGAGGGGGCAACTAATGAAAAACTGTTTTTT

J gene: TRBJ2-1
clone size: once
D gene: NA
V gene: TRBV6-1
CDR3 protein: CASSERGSWSSYNEQFF
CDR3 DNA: TGTGCCAGCAGTGAACGGGGGAGCTGGAGCTCCTACAATGAGCAGTTCTTC

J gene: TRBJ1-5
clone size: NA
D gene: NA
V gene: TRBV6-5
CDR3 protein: CASSYSFRGNQPQHF
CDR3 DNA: TGTGCCAGCAGTTACTCGTTTCGGGGCAATCAGCCCCAGCATTTT

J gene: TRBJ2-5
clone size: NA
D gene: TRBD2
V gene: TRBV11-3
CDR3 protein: CASSRGRSETQYF
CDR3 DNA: TGTGCCAGCAGCCGCGGGAGGAGTGAGACCCAGTACTTC

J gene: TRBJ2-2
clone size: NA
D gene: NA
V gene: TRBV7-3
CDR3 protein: CASSLGRNTGELFF
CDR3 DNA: TGTGCCAGCAGCCTGGGACGGAACACCGGGGAGCTGTTTTTT